This TCR beta chain is from a study of blood T cell repertoires in COVID-19. Across the whole study: Spain, Italy and the United States supplied samples that represented acute and convalescent COVID-19. The analysed material was cDNA or gDNA that came from T cells, B-cell-depleted T cells, or PBMCs.

Trimming stripped 7 bases from V and 4 bases from J, with 19 bases between. This CDR3 spans 14 amino acids. Germline V gene data show CDR1 as GTSNPN and CDR2 as SVGIG (reference sequence). Original processing notes: Reference gene primers were amplified, and this amplification served to estimate nucleated cell counts. Sequenced by immunoSEQ multiplex PCR; TCRdb stores in-frame clones only, minus some. The D gene and trimming were derived from the DNA, and the V and J assignments and clone size from that table. Here the sample spans more than 150,000 clones, just under 80% being singletons. The sequence was obtained from an elderly woman with active or convalescent COVID-19. The chain employs TRBV30 and TRBJ1-2; D is perhaps TRBD1 (6 bases). Material: peripheral blood. The CDR3: CASRAGELSYGYTF. CDR3 DNA sequence: TGTGCCTCCCGAGCAGGGGAACTGAGCTATGGCTACACCTTC.